This is a list of T cell receptor beta chains from one sample in a study of blood T cell repertoires in COVID-19. The method was immunoSEQ multiplex PCR; TCRdb's version includes in-frame clones alone and lacks a portion of them. The sample records 200,000 to 250,000 clones, 65% to 90% being singletons. Sequencing was done on a sample of peripheral blood. Receptors originate from a woman in her seventies with COVID-19, enrolled during active disease. CDR3s include the opening cysteine and the closing phenylalanine or tryptophan. The order of the fields is clone size, J gene, V gene, D gene, CDR3 protein, CDR3 DNA. A D gene is named only where the DNA matches it firmly. A clone size is listed for some rows: how often the clone was seen (once, few, many), or a class if it is expanded.

size: NA
J: TRBJ1-2
V: TRBV6-6
D: TRBD1
CDR3: CASSYSGEQGGPGYTF
DNA: TGTGCCAGCAGTTACTCGGGGGAACAGGGGGGACCTGGCTACACCTTC

size: NA
J: TRBJ1-6
V: TRBV4-3
D: NA
CDR3: CASSQDLSRGNSPLHF
DNA: TGCGCCAGCAGCCAAGATCTTTCCAGGGGCAATTCACCCCTCCACTTT

size: NA
J: TRBJ1-6
V: TRBV4-2
D: TRBD1
CDR3: CASSQGGGRGGNSPLHF
DNA: TGTGCCAGCAGCCAAGGAGGGGGCAGGGGCGGTAATTCACCCCTCCACTTT

size: NA
J: TRBJ2-2
V: TRBV4-2
D: NA
CDR3: CASSQVKGRGTGELFF
DNA: TGTGCCAGCAGCCAAGTCAAGGGTAGGGGTACCGGGGAGCTGTTTTTT

size: NA
J: TRBJ1-5
V: TRBV7-2
D: TRBD1
CDR3: CASSYTAGTADQPQHF
DNA: TGTGCCAGCAGCTACACTGCAGGGACAGCAGATCAGCCCCAGCATTTT

size: NA
J: TRBJ1-1
V: TRBV3-1/TRBV3-2
D: NA
CDR3: CASSQEGTMDTEAFF
DNA: TGTGCCAGCAGCCAAGAGGGGACAATGGACACTGAAGCTTTCTTT

size: NA
J: TRBJ1-1
V: TRBV19
D: NA
CDR3: CASSSGEHTEAFF
DNA: TGTGCCAGTAGTAGCGGAGAGCACACTGAAGCTTTCTTT

size: once
J: TRBJ1-5
V: TRBV28
D: NA
CDR3: CASSPPGEGRQPQHF
DNA: TGTGCCAGCAGTCCCCCAGGGGAGGGACGCCAGCCCCAGCATTTT

size: NA
J: TRBJ1-5
V: TRBV7-8
D: NA
CDR3: CASSLASSRRYSNQPQHF
DNA: TGTGCCAGCAGCTTGGCCTCGTCCCGGCGGTATAGCAATCAGCCCCAGCATTTT

size: NA
J: TRBJ1-1
V: TRBV20-1
D: NA
CDR3: CSARNTEAFF
DNA: TGCAGTGCGCGGAACACTGAAGCTTTCTTT

size: NA
J: TRBJ1-2
V: TRBV2
D: NA
CDR3: CASSEYGEKEVGYTF
DNA: TGTGCCAGCAGTGAATACGGGGAAAAGGAGGTTGGCTACACCTTC

size: NA
J: TRBJ2-2
V: TRBV7-2
D: TRBD2
CDR3: CASSPLRLAVATGELFF
DNA: TGTGCCAGCAGCCCTTTGCGACTAGCGGTCGCCACCGGGGAGCTGTTTTTT

size: few
J: TRBJ2-1
V: TRBV5-4
D: TRBD1
CDR3: CASSPGQVPYNEQFF
DNA: TGTGCCAGCAGCCCGGGACAGGTCCCCTACAATGAGCAGTTCTTC

size: NA
J: TRBJ1-1
V: TRBV7-9
D: TRBD1
CDR3: CASRPTGNNFNTEAFF
DNA: TGTGCCAGCAGACCGACAGGGAATAATTTTAACACTGAAGCTTTCTTT

size: NA
J: TRBJ1-1
V: TRBV29-1
D: TRBD1
CDR3: CSGSGGNTEAFF
DNA: TGCAGCGGTTCAGGGGGGAACACTGAAGCTTTCTTT

size: many
J: TRBJ1-1
V: TRBV3-1/TRBV3-2
D: TRBD1
CDR3: CASSQGIQGSTEAFF
DNA: TGTGCCAGCAGCCAAGGGATACAGGGGAGCACTGAAGCTTTCTTT

size: NA
J: TRBJ1-4
V: TRBV6-2/TRBV6-3
D: NA
CDR3: CASSYTTMEKLFF
DNA: TGTGCCAGCAGTTACACGACGATGGAGAAACTGTTTTTT

size: NA
J: TRBJ2-7
V: TRBV2
D: TRBD1
CDR3: CASSTGAGLEQYF
DNA: TGTGCCAGCAGTACAGGGGCCGGTCTCGAGCAGTACTTC

size: NA
J: TRBJ1-3
V: TRBV5-4
D: TRBD1
CDR3: CASSLGQGASGNTIYF
DNA: TGTGCCAGCAGCTTAGGACAGGGGGCGTCTGGAAACACCATATATTTT

size: once
J: TRBJ1-4
V: TRBV18
D: NA
CDR3: CASSPLQAATNEKLFF
DNA: TGTGCCAGCTCACCGCTACAGGCTGCAACTAATGAAAAACTGTTTTTT

size: NA
J: TRBJ2-7
V: TRBV9
D: TRBD2
CDR3: CASSVESLAGGKQYF
DNA: TGTGCCAGCAGCGTAGAAAGCCTAGCGGGAGGGAAACAGTACTTC

size: once
J: TRBJ1-5
V: TRBV4-1
D: NA
CDR3: CASSQFIVNQPQHF
DNA: TGCGCCAGCAGCCAATTTATAGTAAATCAGCCCCAGCATTTT

size: NA
J: TRBJ2-1
V: TRBV11-1
D: NA
CDR3: CASSFGSSESYNEQFF
DNA: TGTGCCAGCAGCTTTGGGAGTAGTGAATCCTACAATGAGCAGTTCTTC

size: NA
J: TRBJ2-1
V: TRBV6-2/TRBV6-3
D: NA
CDR3: CASSYADSYFSYNEQFF
DNA: TGTGCCAGCAGTTATGCTGACAGCTACTTCTCCTACAATGAGCAGTTCTTC

size: NA
J: TRBJ2-7
V: TRBV10-3
D: NA
CDR3: CAISGSSGYSYEQYF
DNA: TGTGCCATCAGTGGGAGTAGCGGATACTCCTACGAGCAGTACTTC

size: NA
J: TRBJ2-7
V: TRBV3-1/TRBV3-2
D: NA
CDR3: CASSPVAQSSSYEQYF
DNA: TGTGCCAGCAGCCCAGTAGCGCAGTCTAGCTCCTACGAGCAGTACTTC

size: NA
J: TRBJ2-4
V: TRBV28
D: NA
CDR3: CASSPRTGSNSKNIQYF
DNA: TGTGCCAGCAGTCCCCGAACAGGGTCCAACTCCAAAAACATTCAGTACTTC

size: NA
J: TRBJ2-1
V: TRBV11-3
D: TRBD2
CDR3: CASSRGTSGGGNEQFF
DNA: TGTGCCAGCAGCCGCGGGACTAGCGGGGGAGGCAATGAGCAGTTCTTC

size: few
J: TRBJ2-2
V: TRBV4-3
D: NA
CDR3: CASNKNTGELFF
DNA: TGCGCCAGCAACAAAAACACCGGGGAGCTGTTTTTT

size: NA
J: TRBJ2-3
V: TRBV19
D: NA
CDR3: CASSTGVTDTQYF
DNA: TGTGCCAGTAGTACAGGGGTTACAGATACGCAGTATTTT

size: NA
J: TRBJ1-2
V: TRBV29-1
D: NA
CDR3: CSVDQGYTF
DNA: TGCAGCGTTGACCAGGGCTACACCTTC

size: NA
J: TRBJ1-3
V: TRBV7-2
D: NA
CDR3: CASSSGTTLNTIYF
DNA: TGTGCCAGCAGCTCCGGGACAACGCTAAACACCATATATTTT

size: NA
J: TRBJ1-1
V: TRBV28
D: NA
CDR3: CASSQGRTPEAFF
DNA: TGTGCCAGCTCACAGGGTAGAACCCCTGAAGCTTTCTTT

size: NA
J: TRBJ2-1
V: TRBV11-1
D: TRBD2
CDR3: CASSLALAGVPNEQFF
DNA: TGTGCCAGCAGCTTAGCCCTAGCGGGAGTACCTAATGAGCAGTTCTTC

size: NA
J: TRBJ1-4
V: TRBV2
D: NA
CDR3: CASRSRTATNEKLFF
DNA: TGTGCCAGCAGATCCCGGACAGCAACTAATGAAAAACTGTTTTTT

size: NA
J: TRBJ1-4
V: TRBV4-3
D: TRBD1
CDR3: CASSRDRGSGNEKLFF
DNA: TGCGCCAGCAGCCGAGACAGGGGGAGTGGTAATGAAAAACTGTTTTTT

size: NA
J: TRBJ2-7
V: TRBV11-2
D: TRBD2
CDR3: CASSPGGLQYEQYF
DNA: TGTGCCAGCAGCCCGGGAGGGCTTCAGTACGAGCAGTACTTC

size: NA
J: TRBJ1-1
V: TRBV4-3
D: TRBD1
CDR3: CASSQVRGDTEAFF
DNA: TGCGCCAGCAGCCAAGTCAGGGGGGACACTGAAGCTTTCTTT

size: NA
J: TRBJ1-1
V: TRBV20-1
D: TRBD1
CDR3: CSASFTGQDLLNTEAFF
DNA: TGCAGTGCTAGTTTTACAGGACAGGACCTCTTGAACACTGAAGCTTTCTTT

size: NA
J: TRBJ2-7
V: TRBV15
D: NA
CDR3: CATSRATGIYEQYF
DNA: TGTGCCACCAGCAGAGCGACAGGCATCTACGAGCAGTACTTC